These 9 T cell receptor beta chains were all obtained from the same sample, sequenced in a study of blood T cells in healthy people across ages. The use of a sample-barcoded 5' primer and a J-beta primer mix characterized a second PCR of 7 to 11 cycles. TCRdb recomputed calls from the 5' RACE reads with MiXCR, one row per CDR3 protein. The sample yields some 1,000,000 distinct CDR3 sequences, approximately 25% seen once. The same sample was also studied in work on T cells of mothers and their children.

Sequencing input: blood. All receptors come from a girl aged 2-10 years in good health.

This chain connects TRBV7-3 to TRBJ2-2; D uncertain. CDR3 size: 14 residues. The germline gives CDR1 SGHTA, CDR2 FQGTGA. Trimming stripped 5 bases from V and 4 bases from J, with 11 bases between. The CDR3 DNA reads as TGTGCCAGCAGCCAAGGGTATGGCACCGGGGAGCTGTTTTTT. Amino acid sequence: CASSQGYGTGELFF.

Only a few counts were recorded for this clonotype. The rearrangement uses TRBV5-1 and TRBJ2-1, with D perhaps given as TRBD1 or TRBD2 (5 bases each). The germline V gene has CDR1 SGHRS and CDR2 YFSETQ. V dropped 4 bases and J dropped 4 bases, with 18 bases sitting between them. The CDR3 length is 16 residues. The CDR3: CASSLLGPASYNEQFF. The CDR3, as DNA: TGCGCCAGCAGCCTCCTGGGACCCGCCTCGTACAATGAGCAGTTCTTC. The full variable domain, in which reference TRBV5-1 and TRBJ2-1 provide the parts outside the CDR3, is KAGVTQTPRYLIKTRGQQVTLSCSPISGHRSVSWYQQTPGQGLQFLFEYFSETQRNKGNFPGRFSGRQFSNSRSEMNVSTLELGDSALYLCASSLLGPASYNEQFFGPGTRLTVL.

This chain uses TRBV29-1 with TRBJ2-7; weak D call: TRBD2 (5 bases). Deletions cut 0 bases from V and 3 bases from J, with 6 bases between. Per germline, CDR1 SQVTM and CDR2 ANQGSEA. The CDR3 is made up of 12 amino acids. The CDR3 bases are TGCAGCGTTGAAGAGGGAGTCTACGAGCAGTACTTC. The encoded protein is CSVEEGVYEQYF.

A few counts support this clonotype. V gene TRBV9 combines with J gene TRBJ2-2; 7 bases map to TRBD2. V gave up 4 bases and J gave up 6 bases; unmatched junction bases: 9. CDR3 length: 15 residues. The germline V gene encodes CDR1 SGDLS and CDR2 YYNGEE. The CDR3 DNA follows: TGTGCCAGCAGCCCCCCTGGCGGGGGATCCGGGGAGCTGTTTTTT. As protein: CASSPPGGGSGELFF. Combining the CDR3 with reference TRBV9 and TRBJ2-2 gives the whole variable domain DSGVTQTPKHLITATGQRVTLRCSPRSGDLSVYWYQQSLDQGLQFLIQYYNGEERAKGNILERFSAQQFPDLHSELNLSSLELGDSALYFCASSPPGGGSGELFFGEGSRLTVL.

The chain employs TRBV6-2 or TRBV6-3 and TRBJ2-1; possibly TRBD1 for D (5 bases). The DNA end lines up better with TRBJ2-7; the J call may be wrong. Germline values: CDR1 MNHEY, CDR2 SVGEGT. CDR3 length: 15 amino acids. CDR3 loop: CATLNWGYGFYEQYF. The CDR3 DNA reads as TGTGCCACTTTGAACTGGGGCTACGGATTCTACGAGCAGTACTTC.

This clonotype was picked up many times. The CDR3 protein is CSVVSASNEKLFF. CDR3 nucleotides: TGCAGCGTTGTATCAGCCTCTAATGAAAAACTGTTTTTT. The genes are TRBV29-1 and TRBJ1-4; D call uncertain. Germline loops: CDR1 SQVTM, CDR2 ANQGSEA. Trimming shortened V by 4 bases and J by 3 bases, and 9 bases separated the two germline ends. The CDR3 contains 13 residues.

This clonotype was recorded many times. This chain uses TRBV28 with TRBJ2-5, with no clear D. V lost 3 bases, J lost 4 bases, and 6 bases lay in between. The CDR3 covers 12 residues. CDR1 and CDR2 (germline): MDHEN, SYDVKM. The CDR3, as DNA: TGTGCCAGCAGTTTGGATTCAGAGACCCAGTACTTC. Protein product: CASSLDSETQYF. The whole variable domain, filled in from reference TRBV28 and TRBJ2-5, reads DVKVTQSSRYLVKRTGEKVFLECVQDMDHENMFWYRQDPGLGLRLIYFSYDVKMKEKGDIPEGYSVSREKKERFSLILESASTNQTSMYLCASSLDSETQYFGPGTRLLVL.

This clonotype occurred a few times. V is TRBV5-1 and J is TRBJ2-5, with 9 positions matching TRBD2. This CDR3 is built from 14 residues. With V trimmed by 6 bases and J by 3 bases, 6 bases remained unmatched. CDR1 and CDR2 (germline): SGHRS, YFSETQ. The CDR3, as DNA: TGCGCCAGCAACAGCGGGGGGCAAGAAGAGACCCAGTACTTC. It encodes CASNSGGQEETQYF.

This clonotype showed up just a few times. The rearrangement joins TRBV11-2 to TRBJ2-7; D assignment may be TRBD1 or TRBD2 (5 bases each). Germline V gives CDR1 SGHAT, CDR2 FQNNGV. This CDR3 has 13 residues. V was shortened by 6 bases and J by 5 bases, with 14 bases between the two germline ends. As DNA, the CDR3 is TGTGCCAGCAGGGGACCGCTCGAGAACGAGCAGTACTTC. This encodes CASRGPLENEQYF.